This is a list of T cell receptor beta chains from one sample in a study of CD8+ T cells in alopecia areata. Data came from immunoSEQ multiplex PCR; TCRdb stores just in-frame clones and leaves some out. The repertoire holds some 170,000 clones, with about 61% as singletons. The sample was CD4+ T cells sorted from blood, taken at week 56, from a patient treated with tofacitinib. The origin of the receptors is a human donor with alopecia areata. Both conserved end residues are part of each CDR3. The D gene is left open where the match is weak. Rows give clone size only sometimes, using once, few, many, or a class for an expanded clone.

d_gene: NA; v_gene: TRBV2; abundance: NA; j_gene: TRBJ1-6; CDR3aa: CASSEGTGGSPLHF; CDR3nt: TGTGCCAGCAGTGAAGGGACGGGGGGCTCACCCCTCCACTTT
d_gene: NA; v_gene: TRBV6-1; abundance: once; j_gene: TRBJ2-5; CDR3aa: CASSEILGTQYF; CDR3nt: TGTGCCAGCAGTGAAATTCTGGGGACCCAGTACTTC
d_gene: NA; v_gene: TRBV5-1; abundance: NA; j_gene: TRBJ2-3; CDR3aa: CASSARLVGSEDTQYF; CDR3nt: TGCGCCAGCAGCGCACGACTAGTTGGGTCTGAAGATACGCAGTATTTT
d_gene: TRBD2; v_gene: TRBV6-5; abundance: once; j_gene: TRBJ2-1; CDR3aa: CASRPGVAGSEQFF; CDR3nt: TGTGCCAGCAGACCGGGGGTAGCGGGGTCTGAGCAGTTCTTC
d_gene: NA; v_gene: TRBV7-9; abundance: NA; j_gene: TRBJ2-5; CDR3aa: CASSFGETQYF; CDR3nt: TGTGCCAGCAGCTTCGGGGAGACCCAGTACTTC
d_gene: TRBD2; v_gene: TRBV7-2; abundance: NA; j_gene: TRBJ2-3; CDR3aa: CASSQGTSGGVSTDTQYF; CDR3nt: TGTGCCAGCAGCCAAGGGACTAGCGGGGGGGTTAGCACAGATACGCAGTATTTT
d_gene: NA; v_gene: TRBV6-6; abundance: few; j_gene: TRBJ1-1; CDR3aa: CASILSGRAFF; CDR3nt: TGTGCCAGCATACTCAGTGGGAGAGCTTTCTTT
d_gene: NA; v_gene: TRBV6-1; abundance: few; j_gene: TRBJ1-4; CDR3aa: CASSMGEGKLFF; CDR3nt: TGTGCCAGCAGTATGGGAGAGGGAAAACTGTTTTTT
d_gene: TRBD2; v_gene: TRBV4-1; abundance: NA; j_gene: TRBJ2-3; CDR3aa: CASSQEARASGLDIRYF; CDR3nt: TGCGCCAGCAGCCAAGAGGCGAGGGCTAGCGGACTTGACATTCGGTATTTT
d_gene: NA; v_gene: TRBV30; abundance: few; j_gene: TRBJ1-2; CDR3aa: CAWSVQANYGYTF; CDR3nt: TGTGCCTGGAGTGTTCAGGCTAACTATGGCTACACCTTC
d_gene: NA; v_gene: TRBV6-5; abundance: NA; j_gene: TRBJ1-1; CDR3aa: CASSYSLQGNTEAFF; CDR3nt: TGTGCCAGCAGTTACTCGTTGCAGGGGAACACTGAAGCTTTCTTT
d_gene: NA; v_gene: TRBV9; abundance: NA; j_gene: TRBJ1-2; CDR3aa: CASSTSGTHTYGYTF; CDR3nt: TGTGCCAGCAGCACATCCGGGACTCATACTTATGGCTACACCTTC
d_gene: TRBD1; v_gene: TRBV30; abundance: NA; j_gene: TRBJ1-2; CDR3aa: CAWSTDRGLPINYGYTF; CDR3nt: TGTGCCTGGAGTACTGACAGGGGACTTCCTATAAACTATGGCTACACCTTC
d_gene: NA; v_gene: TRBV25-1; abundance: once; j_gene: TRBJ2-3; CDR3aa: CASSDSGGWTDTQYF; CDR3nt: TGTGCCAGCAGTGATTCGGGGGGCTGGACAGATACGCAGTATTTT
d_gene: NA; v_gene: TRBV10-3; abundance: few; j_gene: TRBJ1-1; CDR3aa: CAISANANLLGGSAEAFF; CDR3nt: TGTGCCATCAGTGCCAACGCAAATCTACTGGGGGGATCAGCTGAAGCTTTCTTT
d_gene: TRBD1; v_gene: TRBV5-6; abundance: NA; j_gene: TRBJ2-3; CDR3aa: CASSLTDRGVLDTQYF; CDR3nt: TGTGCCAGCAGCCTAACGGACAGGGGGGTTTTAGATACGCAGTATTTT
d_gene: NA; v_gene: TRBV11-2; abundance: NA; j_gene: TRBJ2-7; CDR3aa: CASSSIRGPYEQYF; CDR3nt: TGTGCCAGCAGCTCTATACGGGGGCCCTACGAGCAGTACTTC
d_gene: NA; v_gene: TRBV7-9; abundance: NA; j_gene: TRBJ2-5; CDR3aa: CASRGLIVETQYF; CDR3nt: TGTGCCAGCAGGGGCCTAATAGTGGAGACCCAGTACTTC
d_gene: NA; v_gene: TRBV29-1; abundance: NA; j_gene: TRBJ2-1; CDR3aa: CSAKRGRLGDEQFF; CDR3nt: TGCAGCGCTAAAAGGGGTCGTCTGGGGGATGAGCAGTTCTTC
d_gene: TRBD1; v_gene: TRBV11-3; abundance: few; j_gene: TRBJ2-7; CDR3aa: CASGQGYEQYF; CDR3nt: TGTGCCAGCGGACAGGGGTACGAGCAGTACTTC
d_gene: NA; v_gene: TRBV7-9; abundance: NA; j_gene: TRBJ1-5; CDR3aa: CASSGRWNQPQHF; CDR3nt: TGTGCCAGCAGCGGCAGGTGGAATCAGCCCCAGCATTTT
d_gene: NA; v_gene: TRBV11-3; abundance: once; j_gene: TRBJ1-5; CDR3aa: CASSLSGSNQPQHF; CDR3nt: TGTGCCAGCAGCTTAAGTGGTAGCAATCAGCCCCAGCATTTT
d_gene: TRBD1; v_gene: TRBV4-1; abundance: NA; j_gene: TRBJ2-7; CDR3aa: CASRRTGDSYEQYF; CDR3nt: TGCGCCAGCAGGCGCACAGGGGACTCCTACGAGCAGTACTTC
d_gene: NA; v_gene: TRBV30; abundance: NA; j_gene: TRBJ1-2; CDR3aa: CAWSRDGYTF; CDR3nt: TGTGCCTGGAGTAGGGATGGCTACACCTTC
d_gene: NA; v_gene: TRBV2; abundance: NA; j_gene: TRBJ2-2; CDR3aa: CASSEVGSNRNTGELFF; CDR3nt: TGTGCCAGCAGTGAAGTGGGCTCGAATCGGAACACCGGGGAGCTGTTTTTT
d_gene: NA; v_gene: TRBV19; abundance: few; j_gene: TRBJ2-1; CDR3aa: CASSQRWLAGNEQFF; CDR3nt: TGTGCCAGTAGCCAACGTTGGTTAGCCGGGAATGAGCAGTTCTTC
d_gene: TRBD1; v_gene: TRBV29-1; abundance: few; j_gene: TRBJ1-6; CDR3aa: CSVATGGGNSPLHF; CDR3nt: TGCAGCGTCGCTACAGGGGGCGGCAATTCACCCCTCCACTTT
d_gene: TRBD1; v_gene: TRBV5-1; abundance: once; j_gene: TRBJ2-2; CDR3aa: CASSATGTGRNGELFF; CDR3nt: TGCGCCAGCAGCGCGACCGGGACAGGGAGGAACGGGGAGCTGTTTTTT
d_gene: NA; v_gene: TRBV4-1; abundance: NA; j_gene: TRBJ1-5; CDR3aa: CASSQEAYSNQPQHF; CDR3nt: TGCGCCAGCAGCCAAGAGGCTTATAGCAATCAGCCCCAGCATTTT
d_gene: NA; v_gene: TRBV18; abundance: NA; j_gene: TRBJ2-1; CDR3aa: CASSQTVARYNNEQFF; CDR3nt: TGTGCCAGCTCGCAGACGGTGGCTCGGTACAACAATGAGCAGTTCTTC
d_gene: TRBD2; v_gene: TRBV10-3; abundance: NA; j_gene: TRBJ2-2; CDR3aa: CAIRGNTGLAGDGTGELFF; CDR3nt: TGTGCCATCCGGGGAAACACGGGACTAGCGGGGGATGGCACCGGGGAGCTGTTTTTT
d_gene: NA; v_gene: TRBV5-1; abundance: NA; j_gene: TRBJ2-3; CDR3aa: CASRYGSASMTDTQYF; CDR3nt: TGCGCCAGCAGATATGGTAGCGCCTCTATGACAGATACGCAGTATTTT
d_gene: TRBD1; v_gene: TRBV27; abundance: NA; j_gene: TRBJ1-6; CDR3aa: CASSLGQGQGAPLHF; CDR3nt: TGTGCCAGCAGTTTAGGACAGGGGCAAGGGGCACCCCTCCACTTT
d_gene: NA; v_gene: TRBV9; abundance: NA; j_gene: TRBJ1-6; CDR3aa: CASSVEAYNSPLHF; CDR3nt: TGTGCCAGCAGCGTAGAGGCCTATAATTCACCCCTCCACTTT
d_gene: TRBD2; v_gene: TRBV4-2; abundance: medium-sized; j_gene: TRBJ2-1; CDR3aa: CASSPIGGGIDNEQFF; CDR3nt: TGTGCCAGCAGCCCAATAGGCGGGGGGATTGACAATGAGCAGTTCTTC
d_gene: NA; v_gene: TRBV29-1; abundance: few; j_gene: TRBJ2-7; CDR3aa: CSVRQPYEQYF; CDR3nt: TGCAGCGTTCGGCAGCCCTACGAGCAGTACTTC